This T cell receptor (beta chain) was obtained from a study of shared clonotypes between healthy human individuals. Study as a whole: Three plates each covered CD4 naive and memory; CD8 naive two, CD8 memory one.

Study-level results: Tissue TCR repertoires likely differ from these blood-only repertoires.

Repertoires were generated with immunoSEQ multiplex PCR, while TCRdb's copy carries only in-frame clones and drops some. Among fewer than 1.6 million clones listed, 98% were seen once. Germline V gene sequence: CDR1 LGHNA, CDR2 YSLEER. The CDR3 extends over 17 amino acids. Unmatched junction bases numbered 8, after V lost 4 bases and J lost 0 bases. As concerns this clone: Its antigen is unknown.

The TCR originated in a man under 40 in good health. Source material: naive CD4+ T cells sorted from blood. The subset: CD45RA+ positively selected. The chain uses TRBV4-3 and TRBJ2-7, with 11 bases matching TRBD2. In DNA, the CDR3 is TGCGCCAGCAGCCGGGCGCTAGCGGGAGGCAACTCCTACGAGCAGTACTTC. Translation: CASSRALAGGNSYEQYF.